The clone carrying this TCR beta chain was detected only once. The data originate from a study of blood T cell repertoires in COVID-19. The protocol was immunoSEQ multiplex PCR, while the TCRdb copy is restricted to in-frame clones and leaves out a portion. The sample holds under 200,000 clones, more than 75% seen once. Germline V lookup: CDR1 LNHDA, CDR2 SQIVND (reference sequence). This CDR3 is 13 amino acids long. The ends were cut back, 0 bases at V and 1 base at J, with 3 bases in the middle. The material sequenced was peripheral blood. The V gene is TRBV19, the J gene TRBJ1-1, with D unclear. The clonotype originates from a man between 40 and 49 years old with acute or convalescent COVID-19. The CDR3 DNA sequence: TGTGCCAGTAGTATAGAGAGGAACACTGAAGCTTTCTTT. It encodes CASSIERNTEAFF.